This TCR beta chain was sequenced in a study of shared clonotypes between healthy human individuals. Broader study findings: Sequencing depth was expected to influence donor clonotype sharing.

V shed 0 bases and J shed 3 bases, with 5 bases lying between them. From germline, CDR1 is SQVTM and CDR2 ANQGSEA. This CDR3 has 12 amino acids. Nashville, Tennessee was home to all donors, each a Caucasian adult. As processed by the authors: Sequence data from immunoSEQ were junction-only and lacked quality scores; consequently, filtering differed. Data came from immunoSEQ multiplex PCR; TCRdb stores just in-frame clones and leaves some out. V, J and clone size reflect that table, while D and trimming were determined from the DNA. The sample contains more than 2,000,000 clones, 93% of which appear only once. In the case of this clone: The antigen remains undetermined.

This clonotype was sampled from a man aged 18 to 30 in good health. Some clones in this sample may be carry-over from other donors' samples. What was sequenced was naive CD4+ T cells from PBMCs. Regarding subset: CD45RA+ positively selected. This chain connects TRBV29-1 to TRBJ2-5; D is perhaps TRBD2 (5 bases). The CDR3 bases are TGCAGCGTTGAAGACGGGGAAGAGACCCAGTACTTC. This gives the protein CSVEDGEETQYF.